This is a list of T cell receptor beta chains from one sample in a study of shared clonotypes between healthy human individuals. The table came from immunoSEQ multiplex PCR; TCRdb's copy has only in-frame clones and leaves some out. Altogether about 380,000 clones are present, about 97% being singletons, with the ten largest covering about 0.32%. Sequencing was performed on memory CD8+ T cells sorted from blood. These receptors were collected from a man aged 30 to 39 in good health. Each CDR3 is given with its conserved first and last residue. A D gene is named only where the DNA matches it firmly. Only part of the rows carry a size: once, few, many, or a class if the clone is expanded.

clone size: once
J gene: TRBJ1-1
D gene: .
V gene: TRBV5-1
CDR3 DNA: TGCGCCAGCAGCTTGGTGGGGACTGAAGCTTTCTTT
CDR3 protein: CASSLVGTEAFF

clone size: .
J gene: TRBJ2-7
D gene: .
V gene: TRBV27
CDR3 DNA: TGTGCCAGCAGTTGGGATCGGGGCCCCTACGAGCAGTACTTC
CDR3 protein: CASSWDRGPYEQYF

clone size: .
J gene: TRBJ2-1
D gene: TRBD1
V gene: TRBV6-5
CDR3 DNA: TGTGCCAGCAGCCCTCCGGGACAGGGGCAGTTCTTC
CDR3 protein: CASSPPGQGQFF

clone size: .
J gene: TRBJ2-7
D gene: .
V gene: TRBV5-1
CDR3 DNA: TGCGCCAGCAGCTTGGGTCCAGCGGTGAGCTCCTACGAGCAGTACTTC
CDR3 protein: CASSLGPAVSSYEQYF

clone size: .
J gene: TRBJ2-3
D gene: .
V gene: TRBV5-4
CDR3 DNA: TGTGCCAGCAGCTTGATTAGTGGAGTTAGCACAGATACGCAGTATTTT
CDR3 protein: CASSLISGVSTDTQYF

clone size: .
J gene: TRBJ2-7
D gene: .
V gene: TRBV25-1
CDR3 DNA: TGTGCCAGCAGTGAAGGACGCAGGGGACCCTACGAGCAGTACTTC
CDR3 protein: CASSEGRRGPYEQYF

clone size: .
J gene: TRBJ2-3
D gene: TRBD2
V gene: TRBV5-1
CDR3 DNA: TGCGCCAGCAGCGTCCGGACTAGCGGGAGTCGGGATACGCAGTATTTT
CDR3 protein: CASSVRTSGSRDTQYF

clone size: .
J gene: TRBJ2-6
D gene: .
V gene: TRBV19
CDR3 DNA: TGTGCCAGTAGTATGTTAGGGGGCTCTGGGGCCAACGTCCTGACTTTC
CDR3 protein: CASSMLGGSGANVLTF

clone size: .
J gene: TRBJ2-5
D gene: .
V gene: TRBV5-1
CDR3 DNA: TGCGCCAGCAGCTTCCGGGGCCAAGAGACCCAGTACTTC
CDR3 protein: CASSFRGQETQYF

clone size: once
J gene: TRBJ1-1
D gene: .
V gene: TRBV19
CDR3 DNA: TGTGCCAGTAGTGCCCCCGAGGGGGGGAACACTGAAGCTTTCTTT
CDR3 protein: CASSAPEGGNTEAFF

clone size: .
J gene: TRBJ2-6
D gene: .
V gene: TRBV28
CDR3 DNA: TGTGCCAGCAGTCTCTATAGAGGGCCTGGGGCCAACGTCCTGACTTTC
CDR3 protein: CASSLYRGPGANVLTF

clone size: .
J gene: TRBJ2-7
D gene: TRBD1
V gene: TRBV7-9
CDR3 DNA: TGTGCCAGCAGCACTACGGGGACAGGGGTCCCCTACGAGCAGTACTTC
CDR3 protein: CASSTTGTGVPYEQYF

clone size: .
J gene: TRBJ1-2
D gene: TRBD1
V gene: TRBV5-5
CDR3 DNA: TGTGCCAGCAGCTTGGTGCAGGGGGGATGGGTTGGCTACACCTTC
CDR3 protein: CASSLVQGGWVGYTF

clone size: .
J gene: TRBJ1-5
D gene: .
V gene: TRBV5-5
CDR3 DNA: TGTGCCAGCAGCTTGGCCGAAAATGCGGGTCAGCCCCAGCATTTT
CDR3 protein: CASSLAENAGQPQHF

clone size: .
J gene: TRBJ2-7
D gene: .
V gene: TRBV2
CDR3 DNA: TGTGCCAGCTTGCCCGCGCCTAGCATCTCCTACGAGCAGTACTTC
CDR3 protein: CASLPAPSISYEQYF

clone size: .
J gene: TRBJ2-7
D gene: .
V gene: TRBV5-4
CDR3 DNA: TGTGCCAGCAGCTTGATGGGGGGCGGCTACGAGCAGTACTTC
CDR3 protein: CASSLMGGGYEQYF

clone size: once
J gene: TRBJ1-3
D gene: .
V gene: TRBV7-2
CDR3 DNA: TGTGCCAGCAGCTTAGTCCTGGGAGTCGGGATAAACACCATATATTTT
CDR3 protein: CASSLVLGVGINTIYF

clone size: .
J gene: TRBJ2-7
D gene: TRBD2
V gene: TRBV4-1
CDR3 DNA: TGCGCCAGCAGCCCGTCCTTAGCGGGACGGAACTACGAGCAGTACTTC
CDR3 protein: CASSPSLAGRNYEQYF

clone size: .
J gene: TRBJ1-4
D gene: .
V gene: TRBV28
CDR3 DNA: TGTGCCAGCAGCCCGAGGTCAACTAATGAAAAACTGTTTTTT
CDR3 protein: CASSPRSTNEKLFF

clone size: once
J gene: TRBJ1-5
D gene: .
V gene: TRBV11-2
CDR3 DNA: TGTGCCAGCAGTTCTACCGGGACGGTCAATCAGCCCCAGCATTTT
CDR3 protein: CASSSTGTVNQPQHF

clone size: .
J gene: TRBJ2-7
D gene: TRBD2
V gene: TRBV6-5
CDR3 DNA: TGTGCCAGCAGTTGGACTAGCGGGTCTAATTTAGAGCAGTACTTC
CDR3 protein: CASSWTSGSNLEQYF

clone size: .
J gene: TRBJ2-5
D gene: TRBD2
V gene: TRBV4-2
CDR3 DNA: TGTGCCAGCAGCCAAGGAGCGGGGGCTCAAGAGACCCAGTACTTC
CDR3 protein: CASSQGAGAQETQYF

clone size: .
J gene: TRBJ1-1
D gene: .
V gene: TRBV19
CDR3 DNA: TGTGCCAGTAGTCCCCGACATAGCGCTGAAGCTTTCTTT
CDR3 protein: CASSPRHSAEAFF

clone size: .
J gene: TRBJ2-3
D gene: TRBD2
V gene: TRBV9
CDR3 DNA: TGTGCCAGCAGCGTAGGACTAGCGGGAGATACGCAGTATTTT
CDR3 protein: CASSVGLAGDTQYF

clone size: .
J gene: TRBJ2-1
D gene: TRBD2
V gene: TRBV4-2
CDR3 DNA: TGTGCCAGCAGCCAAGATCGTCTAGCGGGAGGGCAAAATGAGCAGTTCTTC
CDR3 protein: CASSQDRLAGGQNEQFF

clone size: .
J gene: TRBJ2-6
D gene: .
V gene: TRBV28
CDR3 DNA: TGTGCCAGCAGTTTATCTAGCTCTGGGGCCAACGTCCTGACTTTC
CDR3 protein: CASSLSSSGANVLTF